The 11 T cell receptor beta chains in this list originate from one sample, sequenced in a study of T cell changes during pregnancy in multiple sclerosis. TCRdb's copy holds only in-frame clones and misses some; the assay was immunoSEQ multiplex PCR. Of about 67,000 clones listed, approximately 90% are singletons. Material: peripheral blood, obtained in the second trimester of pregnancy. The receptors were sampled from a female donor with multiple sclerosis, enrolled in a pregnancy study.

The J gene is TRBJ2-5, the V gene TRBV6-1, with D possibly being TRBD1 (5 bases). The germline V and J ends were trimmed by 6 bases and 7 bases, with 15 bases remaining between them. Germline V lookup: CDR1 MNHNS, CDR2 SASEGT. The CDR3 totals 13 residues. This CDR3 is CASRGPTQGTQYF. The CDR3 region has the DNA TGTGCCAGCAGAGGGCCAACTCAGGGGACCCAGTACTTC.

The gene calls are TRBV7-2 and TRBJ2-7; the match to TRBD1 covers 7 bases. The CDR3 consists of 14 residues. The germline gives CDR1 SGHTA, CDR2 FQGNSA. V shed 5 bases and J 4 bases; nucleotides not matched to a gene: 8. This chain's CDR3 is CASSPQTGRYEQYF. CDR3 coding DNA: TGTGCCAGCAGCCCACAGACAGGGCGGTACGAGCAGTACTTC.

The chain recombines TRBV29-1 with TRBJ1-1; the D gene is possibly TRBD1 (5 bases). The CDR3 runs to 12 residues. V lost 7 bases to trimming and J lost 3 bases, with 12 bases between them. Germline CDR1 SQVTM, CDR2 ANQGSEA. As DNA, the CDR3 is TGCAGCGGGGGGGTTAGCGACACTGAAGCTTTCTTT. As protein: CSGGVSDTEAFF.

The chain couples TRBV19 to TRBJ2-3, with TRBD2 matching 9 bases. V trimming: 8 bases; J trimming: 4 bases; junction bases outside the gene matches: 4. The CDR3 is 13 amino acids. In germline, CDR1 is LNHDA, CDR2 SQIVND (reference sequence). The DNA of the CDR3 is TGTGCCAGTTCCTTAGCGGGGGCAGATACGCAGTATTTT. Translating it yields CASSLAGADTQYF.

This chain connects TRBV7-2 to TRBJ1-1; tentative D call: TRBD1 (5 bases). Trimming pared 6 bases from V and 4 bases from J, leaving 30 bases between. The germline V gene encodes CDR1 SGHTA and CDR2 FQGNSA. The CDR3 contains 19 residues. CDR3 nucleotide sequence: TGTGCCAGCAGGCCAGGCCCTCAGGGTGAAAAAACCTTAGGCACTGAAGCTTTCTTT. It codes for CASRPGPQGEKTLGTEAFF.

The rearrangement links TRBV30 to TRBJ2-2, with D unresolved. The CDR3 runs 14 residues. Germline values: CDR1 GTSNPN, CDR2 SVGIG (reference sequence). V lost 0 bases and J lost 5, with 10 bases in between. The CDR3 spells CAWSVIEFTGELFF. In DNA form, the CDR3 reads TGTGCCTGGAGTGTGATTGAGTTTACCGGGGAGCTGTTTTTT. The full variable domain, its missing parts supplied by reference TRBV30 and TRBJ2-2, is SQTIHQWPATLVQPVGSPLSLECTVEGTSNPNLYWYRQAAGRGLQLLFYSVGIGQISSEVPQNLSASRPQDRQFILSSKKLLLSDSGFYLCAWSVIEFTGELFFGEGSRLTVL.

The rearrangement links TRBV25-1 to TRBJ1-2; D is unclear. CDR1 and CDR2 from the germline V gene are MGHDK and SYGVNS. The length of the CDR3 is 15 residues. Trimming pared 3 bases from V and 7 bases from J, leaving 18 bases between. The CDR3 DNA reads TGTGCCAGCAGTGACTTTCGGAGCCCCCGAGGTGGCTACACCTTC. Its protein product is CASSDFRSPRGGYTF.

The chain has TRBV7-9 and TRBJ1-1; maybe TRBD1 (5 bases). Trimming left V 1 base short and J 6 bases short, with 15 bases between. Per the germline V gene, CDR1 is SEHNR and CDR2 is FQNEAQ (reference sequence). The CDR3 is 15 residues long. The CDR3 coding sequence is TGTGCCAGCAGCTTAGGCTGGGGGGGTAAGGCTGAAGCTTTCTTT. Translation: CASSLGWGGKAEAFF.

The chain joins TRBV7-2 to TRBJ2-7; 7 positions match TRBD1. The CDR3 runs to 14 residues. Germline trimming cut 7 bases from V and 6 bases from J; bases unmatched to any gene: 12. In germline, CDR1 is SGHTA, CDR2 FQGNSA. The CDR3 DNA follows: TGTGCCAGCACTGGAAGACAGGGCTTTACCGAGCAGTACTTC. Protein: CASTGRQGFTEQYF. The whole variable domain, filled in from reference TRBV7-2 and TRBJ2-7, reads GAGVSQSPSNKVTEKGKDVELRCDPISGHTALYWYRQSLGQGLEFLIYFQGNSAPDKSGLPSDRFSAERTGGSVSTLTIQRTQQEDSAVYLCASTGRQGFTEQYFGPGTRLTVT.

This clone has a single count. V gene TRBV19 combines with J gene TRBJ2-4, with TRBD2 as a possible D gene (5 bases). Germline V CDR1 and CDR2: LNHDA, SQIVND (reference sequence). The CDR3 contains 15 residues. Trimming took off 3 bases at V and 10 bases at J, with 19 bases between the two ends. CDR3 sequence (DNA): TGTGCCAGTAGTATTTATAACCTCGGGGAGCCAATTCAGTACTTC. It specifies CASSIYNLGEPIQYF.

This rearrangement joins TRBV19 to TRBJ2-1, with TRBD1 matching 11 bases. V was clipped by 5 bases and J by 6 bases; unmatched bases: 9. The length of the CDR3 is 16 residues. CDR1 and CDR2 from the germline V gene are LNHDA and SQIVND (reference sequence). DNA of the CDR3: TGTGCCAGTAGTGAACCGGACAGGGGGCAGAGCAATGAGCAGTTCTTC. Amino acid sequence: CASSEPDRGQSNEQFF.